One TCR beta chain is described in this entry. What it recognizes is unknown. The germline V gene has CDR1 SEHNR and CDR2 FQNEAQ (reference sequence). With 5 bases clipped from V and 7 bases from J, the junction kept 11 bases outside the gene matches. The CDR3 totals 16 residues. This sample was included in a study of CD8+ T cells in alopecia areata. Study-wide results and caveats: Alopecia totalis/universalis scalp especially showed more expanded CD8+ clones than normal scalp.

The investigators collected lesional scalp punch biopsies and peripheral blood from alopecia areata patients. In each case, RNA was isolated and then reverse transcribed into cDNA as the sequencing template. TCRdb keeps only in-frame clones here, not all; method: immunoSEQ multiplex PCR. Of about 69,000 clones in the sample, approximately 64% were seen once. Sample: CD8+ T cells sorted from blood, taken at week 0. The sequence derives from a human donor with alopecia areata. J is TRBJ1-6 and V is TRBV7-9; 7 bases are shared with TRBD1. The CDR3 sequence is CASSPHGTDRNSPLHF. Written as DNA, the CDR3 is TGTGCCAGCAGCCCCCATGGGACAGACCGAAATTCACCCCTCCACTTT.